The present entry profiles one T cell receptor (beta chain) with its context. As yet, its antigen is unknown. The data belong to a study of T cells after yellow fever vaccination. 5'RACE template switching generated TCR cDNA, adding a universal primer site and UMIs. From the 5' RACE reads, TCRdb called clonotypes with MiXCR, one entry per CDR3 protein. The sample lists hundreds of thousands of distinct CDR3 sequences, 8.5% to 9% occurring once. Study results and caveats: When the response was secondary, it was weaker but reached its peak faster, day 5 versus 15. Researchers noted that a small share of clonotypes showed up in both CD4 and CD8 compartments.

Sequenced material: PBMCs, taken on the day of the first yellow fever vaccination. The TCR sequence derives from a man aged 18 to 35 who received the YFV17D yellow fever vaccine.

The DNA of the CDR3 is TGTGCCAGCAGCTTAGTTGGCCCGGTTGGGGATACGCAGTATTTT. Translation: CASSLVGPVGDTQYF. The rearrangement joins TRBV7-2 to TRBJ2-3; D is unresolved. Germline V gene data show CDR1 as SGHTA and CDR2 as FQGNSA. Trimming removed 1 base from V and 6 bases from J, with 14 bases in between. This CDR3 comprises 15 residues.